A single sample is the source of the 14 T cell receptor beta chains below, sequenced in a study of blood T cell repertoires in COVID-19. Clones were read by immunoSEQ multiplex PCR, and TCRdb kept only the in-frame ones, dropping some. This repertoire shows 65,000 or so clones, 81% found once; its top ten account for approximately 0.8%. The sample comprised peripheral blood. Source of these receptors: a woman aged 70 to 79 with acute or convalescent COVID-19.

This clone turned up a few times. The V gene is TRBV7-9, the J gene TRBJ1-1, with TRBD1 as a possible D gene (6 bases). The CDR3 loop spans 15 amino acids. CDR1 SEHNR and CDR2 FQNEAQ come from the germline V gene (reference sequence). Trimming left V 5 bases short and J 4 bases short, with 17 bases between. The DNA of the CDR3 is TGTGCCAGCAGCCCGGGGGGCCATAGGACCACTGAAGCTTTCTTT. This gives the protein CASSPGGHRTTEAFF.

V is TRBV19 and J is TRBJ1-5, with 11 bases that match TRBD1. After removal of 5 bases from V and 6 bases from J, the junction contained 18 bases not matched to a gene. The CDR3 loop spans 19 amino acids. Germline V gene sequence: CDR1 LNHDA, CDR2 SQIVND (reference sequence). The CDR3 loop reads CASSPGTGGTIIVGQPQHF. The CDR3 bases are TGTGCCAGTAGTCCCGGGACAGGGGGGACCATAATTGTTGGTCAGCCCCAGCATTTT.

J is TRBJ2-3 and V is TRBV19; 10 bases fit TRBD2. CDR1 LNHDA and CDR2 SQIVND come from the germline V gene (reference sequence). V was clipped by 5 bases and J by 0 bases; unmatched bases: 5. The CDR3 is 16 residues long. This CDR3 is CASSARAGGSTDTQYF. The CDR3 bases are TGTGCCAGTAGTGCCCGAGCGGGAGGGAGCACAGATACGCAGTATTTT.

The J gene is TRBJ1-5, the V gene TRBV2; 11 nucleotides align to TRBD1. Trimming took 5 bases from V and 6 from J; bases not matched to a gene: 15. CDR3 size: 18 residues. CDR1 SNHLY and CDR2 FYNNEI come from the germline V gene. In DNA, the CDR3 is TGTGCCAGCAGTACAAGGACAGGGGGCCTTTCCTGGGGTCAGCCCCAGCATTTT. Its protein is CASSTRTGGLSWGQPQHF.

The CDR3 sequence: CSVEEGTGAPDTQYF. In DNA form, the CDR3 reads TGCAGCGTTGAAGAGGGGACAGGGGCTCCAGATACGCAGTATTTT. This chain joins TRBV29-1 and TRBJ2-3; 10 bases map to TRBD1. The germline V gene encodes CDR1 SQVTM and CDR2 ANQGSEA. Losses at the gene ends were 0 bases for V and 4 bases for J; bases not matched to a gene: 4. The CDR3 is 15 residues long.

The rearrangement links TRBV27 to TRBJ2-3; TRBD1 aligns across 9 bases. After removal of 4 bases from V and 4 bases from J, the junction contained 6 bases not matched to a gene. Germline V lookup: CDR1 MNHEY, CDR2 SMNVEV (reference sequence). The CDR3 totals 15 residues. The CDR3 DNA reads TGTGCCAGCAGTTGGGGACAGGGTAGGGCAGATACGCAGTATTTT. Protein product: CASSWGQGRADTQYF.

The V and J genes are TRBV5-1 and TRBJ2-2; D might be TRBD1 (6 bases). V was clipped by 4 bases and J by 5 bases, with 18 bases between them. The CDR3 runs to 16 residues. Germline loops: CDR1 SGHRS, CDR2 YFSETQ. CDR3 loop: CASSLSTGYRTGELFF. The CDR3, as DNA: TGCGCCAGCAGCCTTTCAACAGGGTACAGAACCGGGGAGCTGTTTTTT.

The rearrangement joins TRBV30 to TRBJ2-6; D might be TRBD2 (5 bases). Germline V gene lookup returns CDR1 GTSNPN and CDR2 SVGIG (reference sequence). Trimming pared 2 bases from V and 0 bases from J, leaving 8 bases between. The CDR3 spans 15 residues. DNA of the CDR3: TGTGCCTGGAGTCGAGGAGGCTCTGGGGCCAACGTCCTGACTTTC. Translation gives CAWSRGGSGANVLTF.

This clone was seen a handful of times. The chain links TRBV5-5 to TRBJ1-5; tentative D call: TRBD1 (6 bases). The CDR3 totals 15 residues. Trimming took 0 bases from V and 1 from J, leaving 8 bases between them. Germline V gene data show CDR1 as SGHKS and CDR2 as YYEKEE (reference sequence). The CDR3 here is CASSLAGQSNQPQHF. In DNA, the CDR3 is TGTGCCAGCAGCTTGGCTGGACAGAGCAATCAGCCCCAGCATTTT. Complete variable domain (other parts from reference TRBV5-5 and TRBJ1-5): DAGVTQSPTHLIKTRGQQVTLRCSPISGHKSVSWYQQVLGQGPQFIFQYYEKEERGRGNFPDRFSARQFPNYSSELNVNALLLGDSALYLCASSLAGQSNQPQHFGDGTRLSIL.

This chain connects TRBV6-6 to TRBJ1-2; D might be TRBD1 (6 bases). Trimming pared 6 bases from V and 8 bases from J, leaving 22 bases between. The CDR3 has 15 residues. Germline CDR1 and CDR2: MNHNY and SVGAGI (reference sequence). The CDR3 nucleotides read TGTGCCAGCAGCCACAAGGGACATCCTGAAGGGGGCTACACCTTC. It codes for CASSHKGHPEGGYTF.

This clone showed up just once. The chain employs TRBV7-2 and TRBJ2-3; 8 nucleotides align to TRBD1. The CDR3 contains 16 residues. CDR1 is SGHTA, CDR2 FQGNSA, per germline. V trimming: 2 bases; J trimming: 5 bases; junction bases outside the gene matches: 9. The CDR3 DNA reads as TGTGCCAGCAGCTTACACGGCGGAGGACAGGGAGATACGCAGTATTTT. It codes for CASSLHGGGQGDTQYF.

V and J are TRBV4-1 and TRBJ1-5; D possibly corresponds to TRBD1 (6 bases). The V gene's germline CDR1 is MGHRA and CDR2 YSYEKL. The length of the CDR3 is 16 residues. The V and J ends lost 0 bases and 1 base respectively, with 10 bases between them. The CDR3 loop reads CASSQERQGSNQPQHF. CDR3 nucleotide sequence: TGCGCCAGCAGCCAAGAGCGGCAGGGGAGCAATCAGCCCCAGCATTTT.

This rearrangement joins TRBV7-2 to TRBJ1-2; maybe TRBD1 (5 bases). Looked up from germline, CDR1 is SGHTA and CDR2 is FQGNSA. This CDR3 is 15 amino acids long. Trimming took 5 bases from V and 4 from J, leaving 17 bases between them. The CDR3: CASSPTGDGTYGYTF. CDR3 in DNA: TGTGCCAGCAGCCCCACGGGGGACGGAACCTATGGCTACACCTTC.

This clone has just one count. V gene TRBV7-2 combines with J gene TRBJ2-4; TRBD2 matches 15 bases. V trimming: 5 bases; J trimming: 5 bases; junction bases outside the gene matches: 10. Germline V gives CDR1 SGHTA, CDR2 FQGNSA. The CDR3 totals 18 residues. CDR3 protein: CASSPWTSGGAGENIQYF. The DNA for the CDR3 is TGTGCCAGCAGCCCGTGGACTAGCGGGGGGGCCGGGGAAAACATTCAGTACTTC. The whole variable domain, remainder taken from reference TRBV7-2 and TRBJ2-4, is GAGVSQSPSNKVTEKGKDVELRCDPISGHTALYWYRQSLGQGLEFLIYFQGNSAPDKSGLPSDRFSAERTGGSVSTLTIQRTQQEDSAVYLCASSPWTSGGAGENIQYFGAGTRLSVL.